This T cell receptor beta chain emerged from a study of technical replicates of blood from several donors. TCRdb keeps only in-frame clones here, not all; method: immunoSEQ multiplex PCR. The data show fewer than 85,000 clones, roughly 92% seen once. Worth noting for this clone: Within the sample, other DNA sequences also encode this same CDR3.

V was clipped by 7 bases and J by 2 bases; unmatched bases: 12. The CDR3 loop spans 15 amino acids. Per germline, CDR1 GTSNPN and CDR2 SVGIG (reference sequence). The sample was T cells isolated from PBMCs. The receptor comes from a human donor in good health. The rearrangement joins TRBV30 to TRBJ2-3; 7 positions agree with TRBD2. In DNA form, the CDR3 reads TGTGCCTCCTCTAAAGGGAGCGGGGCCACAGATACGCAGTATTTT. Translating it yields CASSKGSGATDTQYF. The full variable domain, completed using reference TRBV30 and TRBJ2-3, is SQTIHQWPATLVQPVGSPLSLECTVEGTSNPNLYWYRQAAGRGLQLLFYSVGIGQISSEVPQNLSASRPQDRQFILSSKKLLLSDSGFYLCASSKGSGATDTQYFGPGTRLTVL.